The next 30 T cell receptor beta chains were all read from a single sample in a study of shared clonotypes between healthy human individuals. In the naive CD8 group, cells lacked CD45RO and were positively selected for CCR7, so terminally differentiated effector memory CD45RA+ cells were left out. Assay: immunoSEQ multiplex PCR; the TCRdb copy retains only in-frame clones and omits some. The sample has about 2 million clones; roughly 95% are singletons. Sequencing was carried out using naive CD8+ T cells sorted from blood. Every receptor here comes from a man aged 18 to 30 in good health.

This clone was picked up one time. Here the CDR3 reads CASGPTLDTQYF. The CDR3 nucleotides read TGTGCTAGTGGTCCGACTCTAGATACGCAGTATTTT. The J gene is TRBJ2-3, the V gene TRBV12-5; D gene ambiguous. The germline V and J ends were trimmed by 5 bases and 5 bases, with 8 bases remaining between them. This CDR3 region has 12 residues. Germline loops: CDR1 LGHNT, CDR2 FRNRAP.

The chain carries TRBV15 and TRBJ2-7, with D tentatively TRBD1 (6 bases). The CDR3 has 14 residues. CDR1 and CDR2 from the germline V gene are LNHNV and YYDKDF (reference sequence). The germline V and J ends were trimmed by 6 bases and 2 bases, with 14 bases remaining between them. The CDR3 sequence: CATSLRTVPYEQYF. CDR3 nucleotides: TGTGCCACCAGTCTTCGGACAGTCCCCTACGAGCAGTACTTC.

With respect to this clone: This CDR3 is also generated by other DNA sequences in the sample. CDR3 nucleotide sequence: TGTGCCAGCAGTTTCTCCAGTTACGAGCAGTACTTC. It codes for CASSFSSYEQYF. This chain links TRBV28 with TRBJ2-7; D not certain. Trimming left V 3 bases short and J 4 bases short, with 7 bases between. The CDR3 runs 12 residues. Germline V gene lookup returns CDR1 MDHEN and CDR2 SYDVKM.

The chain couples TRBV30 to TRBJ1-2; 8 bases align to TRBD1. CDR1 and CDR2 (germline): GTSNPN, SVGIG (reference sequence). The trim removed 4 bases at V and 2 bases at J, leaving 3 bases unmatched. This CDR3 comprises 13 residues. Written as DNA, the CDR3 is TGTGCCTGGACCTCAGGGGGCAACTATGGCTACACCTTC. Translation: CAWTSGGNYGYTF.

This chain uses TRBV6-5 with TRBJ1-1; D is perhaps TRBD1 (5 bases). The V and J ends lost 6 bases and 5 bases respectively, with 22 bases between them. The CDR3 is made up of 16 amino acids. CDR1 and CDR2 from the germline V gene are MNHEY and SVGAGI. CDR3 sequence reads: CASSYTGVMSGTEAFF. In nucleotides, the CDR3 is TGTGCCAGCAGCTACACGGGGGTAATGAGCGGGACTGAAGCTTTCTTT.

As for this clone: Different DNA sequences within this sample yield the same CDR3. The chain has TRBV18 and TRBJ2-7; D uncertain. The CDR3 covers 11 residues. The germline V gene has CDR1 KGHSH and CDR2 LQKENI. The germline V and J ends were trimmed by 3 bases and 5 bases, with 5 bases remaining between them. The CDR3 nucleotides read TGTGCCAGCTCACCTGGACACGAGCAGTACTTC. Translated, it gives CASSPGHEQYF.

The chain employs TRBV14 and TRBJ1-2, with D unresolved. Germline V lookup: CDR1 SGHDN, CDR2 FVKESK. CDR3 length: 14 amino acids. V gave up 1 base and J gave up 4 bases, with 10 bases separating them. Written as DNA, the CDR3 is TGTGCCAGCAGCCAAGGGGGAACTAGCTATGGCTACACCTTC. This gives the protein CASSQGGTSYGYTF.

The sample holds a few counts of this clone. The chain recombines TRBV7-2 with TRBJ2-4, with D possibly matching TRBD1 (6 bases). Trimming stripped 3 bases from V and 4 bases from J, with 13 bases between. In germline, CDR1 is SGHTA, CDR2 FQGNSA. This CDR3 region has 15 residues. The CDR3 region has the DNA TGTGCCAGCAGCTTCGGACAGCTGGAGAAAAACATTCAGTACTTC. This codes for CASSFGQLEKNIQYF.

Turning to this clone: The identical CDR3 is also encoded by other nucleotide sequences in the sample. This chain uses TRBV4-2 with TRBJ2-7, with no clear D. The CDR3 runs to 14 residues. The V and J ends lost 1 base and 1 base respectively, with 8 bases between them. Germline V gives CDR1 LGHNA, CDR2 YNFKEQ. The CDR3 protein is CASSQGGGSYEQYF. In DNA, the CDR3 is TGTGCCAGCAGCCAAGGGGGTGGTTCCTACGAGCAGTACTTC.

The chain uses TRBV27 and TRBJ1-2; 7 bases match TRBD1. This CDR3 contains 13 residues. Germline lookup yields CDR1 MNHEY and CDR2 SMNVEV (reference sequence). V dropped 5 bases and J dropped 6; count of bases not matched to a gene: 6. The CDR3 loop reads CASSLNQGDGYTF. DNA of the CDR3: TGTGCCAGCAGTCTCAACCAGGGGGATGGCTACACCTTC.

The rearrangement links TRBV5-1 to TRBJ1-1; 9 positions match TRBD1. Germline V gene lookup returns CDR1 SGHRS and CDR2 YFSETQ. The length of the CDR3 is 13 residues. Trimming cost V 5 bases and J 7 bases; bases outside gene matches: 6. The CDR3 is CASRSRTGDEAFF. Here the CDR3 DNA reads TGCGCCAGCAGATCACGGACAGGGGATGAAGCTTTCTTT.

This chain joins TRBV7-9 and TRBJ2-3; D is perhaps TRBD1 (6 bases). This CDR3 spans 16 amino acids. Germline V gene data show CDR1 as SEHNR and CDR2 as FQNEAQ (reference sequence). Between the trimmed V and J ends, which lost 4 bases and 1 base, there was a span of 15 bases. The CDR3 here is CASSSGTMIGTDTQYF. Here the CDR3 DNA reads TGTGCCAGCAGCTCCGGGACAATGATCGGCACAGATACGCAGTATTTT.

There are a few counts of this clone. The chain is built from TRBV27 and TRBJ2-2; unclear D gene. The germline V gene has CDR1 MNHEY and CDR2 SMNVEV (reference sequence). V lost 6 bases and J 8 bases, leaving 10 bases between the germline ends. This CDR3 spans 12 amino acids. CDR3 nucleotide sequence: TGTGCCAGCAGCGGTCTCGGAGGGGAGCTGTTTTTT. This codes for CASSGLGGELFF.

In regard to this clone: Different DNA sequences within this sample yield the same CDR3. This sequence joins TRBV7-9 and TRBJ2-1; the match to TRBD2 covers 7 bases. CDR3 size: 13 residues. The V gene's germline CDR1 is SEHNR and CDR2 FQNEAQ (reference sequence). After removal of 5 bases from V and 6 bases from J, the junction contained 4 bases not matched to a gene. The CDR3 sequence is CASSLPGGNEQFF. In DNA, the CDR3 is TGTGCCAGCAGCCTTCCGGGGGGCAATGAGCAGTTCTTC.

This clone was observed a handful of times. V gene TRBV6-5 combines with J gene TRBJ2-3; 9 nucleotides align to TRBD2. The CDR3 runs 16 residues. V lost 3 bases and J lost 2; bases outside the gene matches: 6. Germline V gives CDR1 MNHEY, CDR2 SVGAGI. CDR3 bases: TGTGCCAGCAGTTATACTAGCGGGTCCCTCACAGATACGCAGTATTTT. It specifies CASSYTSGSLTDTQYF.

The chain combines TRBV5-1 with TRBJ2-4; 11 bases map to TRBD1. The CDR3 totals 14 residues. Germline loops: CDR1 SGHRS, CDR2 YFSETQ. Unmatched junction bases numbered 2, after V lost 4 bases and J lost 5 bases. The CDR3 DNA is TGCGCCAGCAGCCCGGGACAGGGGGAAAACATTCAGTACTTC. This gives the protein CASSPGQGENIQYF.

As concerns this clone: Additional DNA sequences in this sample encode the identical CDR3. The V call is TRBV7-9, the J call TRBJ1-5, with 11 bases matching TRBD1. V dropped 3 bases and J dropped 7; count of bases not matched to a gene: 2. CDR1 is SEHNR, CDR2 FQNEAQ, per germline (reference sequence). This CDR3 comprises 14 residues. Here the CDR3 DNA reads TGTGCCAGCAGCTTGGGACAGGGGGAACAGCCCCAGCATTTT. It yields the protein CASSLGQGEQPQHF.

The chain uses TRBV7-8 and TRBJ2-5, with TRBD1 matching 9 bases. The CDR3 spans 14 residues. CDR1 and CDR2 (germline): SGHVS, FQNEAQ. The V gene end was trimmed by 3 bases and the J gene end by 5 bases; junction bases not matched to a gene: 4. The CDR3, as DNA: TGTGCCAGCAGCTTCGGGACAGGGTATGAGACCCAGTACTTC. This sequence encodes CASSFGTGYETQYF.

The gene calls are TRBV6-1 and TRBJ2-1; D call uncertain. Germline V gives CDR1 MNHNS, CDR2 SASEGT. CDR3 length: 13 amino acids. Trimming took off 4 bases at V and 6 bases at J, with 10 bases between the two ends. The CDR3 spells CASSGLGVNEQFF. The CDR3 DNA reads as TGTGCCAGCAGTGGACTCGGTGTCAATGAGCAGTTCTTC.

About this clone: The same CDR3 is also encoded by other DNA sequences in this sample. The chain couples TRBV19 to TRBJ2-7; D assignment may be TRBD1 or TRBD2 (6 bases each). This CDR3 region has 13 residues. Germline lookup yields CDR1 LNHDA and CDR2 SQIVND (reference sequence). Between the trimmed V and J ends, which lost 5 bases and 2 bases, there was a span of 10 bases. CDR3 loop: CASSPGAAYEQYF. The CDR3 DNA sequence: TGTGCCAGTAGTCCGGGGGCAGCCTACGAGCAGTACTTC. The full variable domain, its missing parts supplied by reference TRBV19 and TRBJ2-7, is DGGITQSPKYLFRKEGQNVTLSCEQNLNHDAMYWYRQDPGQGLRLIYYSQIVNDFQKGDIAEGYSVSREKKESFPLTVTSAQKNPTAFYLCASSPGAAYEQYFGPGTRLTVT.

Here the CDR3 reads CASSDPGLNNEQFF. CDR3 coding DNA: TGTGCCAGCAGTGACCCCGGACTTAACAATGAGCAGTTCTTC. The chain is built from TRBV25-1 and TRBJ2-1, with a tentative D call TRBD2 (5 bases). Germline CDR1 and CDR2: MGHDK and SYGVNS. V was pared by 3 bases and J by 5 bases, with 11 bases between. The CDR3 has 14 residues.

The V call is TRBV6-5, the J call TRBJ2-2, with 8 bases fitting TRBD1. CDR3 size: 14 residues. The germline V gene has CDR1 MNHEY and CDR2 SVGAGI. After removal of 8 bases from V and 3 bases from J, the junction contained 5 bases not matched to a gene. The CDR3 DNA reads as TGTGCCAGCCAGACAGGGGTCTACACCGGGGAGCTGTTTTTT. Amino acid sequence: CASQTGVYTGELFF.

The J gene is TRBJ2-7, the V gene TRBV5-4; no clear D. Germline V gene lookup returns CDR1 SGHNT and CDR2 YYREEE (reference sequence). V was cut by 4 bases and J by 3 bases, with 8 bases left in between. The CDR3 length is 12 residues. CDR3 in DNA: TGTGCCAGCAGCGGTACCAACTACGAGCAGTACTTC. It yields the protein CASSGTNYEQYF.

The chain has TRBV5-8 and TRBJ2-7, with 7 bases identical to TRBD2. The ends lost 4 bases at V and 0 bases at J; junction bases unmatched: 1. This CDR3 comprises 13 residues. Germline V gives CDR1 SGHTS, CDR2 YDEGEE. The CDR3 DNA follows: TGTGCCAGCAGCCCGGGAGGCTCCTACGAGCAGTACTTC. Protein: CASSPGGSYEQYF.

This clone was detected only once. The DNA for the CDR3 is TGTGCCAGCAGCGGAGGGGTTAACTATGGCTACACCTTC. Translation: CASSGGVNYGYTF. The chain couples TRBV16 to TRBJ1-2; tentatively, D is TRBD1 (5 bases). V was clipped by 5 bases and J by 1 base, with 8 bases between them. The CDR3 sequence is 13 residues long. The germline CDR1 and CDR2 sequences are KGHSY and FQNENV. Complete variable domain (other parts from reference TRBV16 and TRBJ1-2): GEEVAQTPKHLVRGEGQKAKLYCAPIKGHSYVFWYQQVLKNEFKFLISFQNENVFDETGMPKERFSAKCLPNSPCSLEIQATKLEDSAVYFCASSGGVNYGYTFGSGTRLTVV.

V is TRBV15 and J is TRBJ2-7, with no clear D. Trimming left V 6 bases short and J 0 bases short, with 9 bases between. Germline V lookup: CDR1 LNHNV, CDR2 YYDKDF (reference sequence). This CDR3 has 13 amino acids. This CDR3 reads CATRASASYEQYF. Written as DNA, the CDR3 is TGTGCCACCAGGGCGTCCGCCTCCTACGAGCAGTACTTC. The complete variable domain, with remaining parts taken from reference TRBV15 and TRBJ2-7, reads DAMVIQNPRYQVTQFGKPVTLSCSQTLNHNVMYWYQQKSSQAPKLLFHYYDKDFNNEADTPDNFQSRRPNTSFCFLDIRSPGLGDTAMYLCATRASASYEQYFGPGTRLTVT.

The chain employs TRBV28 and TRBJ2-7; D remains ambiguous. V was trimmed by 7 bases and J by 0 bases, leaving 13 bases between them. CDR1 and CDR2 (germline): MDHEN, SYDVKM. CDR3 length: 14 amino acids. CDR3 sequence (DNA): TGTGCCAGCACAGACACTGGCCTCTCCTACGAGCAGTACTTC. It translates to CASTDTGLSYEQYF.

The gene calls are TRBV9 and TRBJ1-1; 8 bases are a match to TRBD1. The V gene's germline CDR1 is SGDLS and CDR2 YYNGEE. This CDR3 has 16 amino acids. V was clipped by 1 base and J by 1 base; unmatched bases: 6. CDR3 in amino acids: CASSVPSGQENTEAFF. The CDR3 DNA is TGTGCCAGCAGCGTACCCTCGGGACAGGAGAACACTGAAGCTTTCTTT.

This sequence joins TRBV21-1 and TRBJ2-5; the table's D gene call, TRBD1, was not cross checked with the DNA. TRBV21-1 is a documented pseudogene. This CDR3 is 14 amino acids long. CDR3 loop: CASSKEGGYETQYF. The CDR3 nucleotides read TGTGCCAGCAGCAAAGAAGGGGGCTACGAGACCCAGTACTTC.

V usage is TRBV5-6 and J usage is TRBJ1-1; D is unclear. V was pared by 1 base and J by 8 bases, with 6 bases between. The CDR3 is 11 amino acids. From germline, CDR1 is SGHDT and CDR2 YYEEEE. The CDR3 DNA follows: TGTGCCAGCAGCTTGCGAGAGGAAGCTTTCTTT. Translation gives CASSLREEAFF.